This T cell receptor beta chain was obtained from a study of T cell clones after liver transplantation. Study findings and constraints: Low donor cell numbers restricted donor-reactive repertoire measurement in two subjects.

The V and J ends lost 5 bases and 2 bases respectively, with 17 bases between them. The germline gives CDR1 SGHTA, CDR2 FQGNSA. The length of the CDR3 is 16 residues. Points on this clone: Its specificity is not known.

Clones were sequenced by immunoSEQ multiplex PCR, and TCRdb holds only the in-frame ones, with some missing. Of approximately 26,000 clones listed, around 63% are singletons. This specimen consisted of CD4+ T cells from blood, obtained before liver transplant. V and J are TRBV7-2 and TRBJ2-3, with a tentative D call TRBD1 (6 bases). This receptor was identified in a human donor who received a liver transplant. CDR3 in amino acids: CASSPAGQRPTDTQYF. For the CDR3, the DNA is TGTGCCAGCAGCCCTGCTGGACAGAGACCCACAGATACGCAGTATTTT.